This TCR beta chain was obtained from a study of T cells in Graves' hyperthyroidism and ophthalmopathy. The study's findings and limits: Ophthalmopathy was distinguished from stable hyperthyroidism by 13 V-J signatures. Blood held most thyroid clonotypes expanded above 0.001 frequency.

Calling Graves' hyperthyroidism stable meant ophthalmopathy did not progress within 18 months. With a duration under 2 months, the hyperthyroidism was newly diagnosed in patients aged 18 to 65. Using RNA transcripts as the source, TCR beta CDR3 regions were amplified. RT-PCR in the first round (using the HTBI primer set) targeted the TCR CDR3. MiXCR was run by TCRdb on the multiplex PCR reads, yielding one entry per CDR3 protein. The sample carries a few hundred thousand distinct CDR3 sequences, about 15% recorded once. This clonotype was detected many times. Its antigen is as yet unknown. Germline-derived CDR1 and CDR2 are SNHLY and FYNNEI. The CDR3 has 13 amino acids. Trimming took 2 bases from V and 2 from J, leaving 6 bases between them.

The sample taken for sequencing was blood. The chain joins TRBV2 to TRBJ1-2; D not resolved. This TCR derives from a woman aged 18-29 years with Graves' hyperthyroidism. CDR3 residues: CASSELGNYGYTF. CDR3 bases: TGTGCCAGCAGTGAACTGGGAAACTATGGCTACACCTTC.